The source of this TCR beta chain is a study of beta chain features in type 1 diabetes. Germline-derived CDR1 and CDR2 are LGHNA and YSLEER. V gave up 0 bases and J gave up 0 bases, with 12 bases separating them. This CDR3 comprises 18 residues. Expressed TCRB transcripts were sequenced because the isolated RNA had all been reverse transcribed beforehand. Libraries were prepared by immunoSEQ multiplex PCR; TCRdb keeps only in-frame clonotypes and omits some of them. Of 130,000 or so clones detected, around 9% appear once; the ten largest clones hold around 0.75%. Comment on this clone: Its cognate antigen is unknown.

Study observations and caveats: Shortening that was moderate but significant affected the TCRB CDR3s of Type 1 diabetes patients in all four CD4+ subsets. Among type 1 diabetes patients, VDJ junctions had fewer insertions and more deletions.

The TCR originated in a man aged 25-40 years with type 1 diabetes. The sample consisted of central memory CD4+ T cells from blood. The genes are TRBV4-3 and TRBJ2-6; tentatively, D is TRBD2 (5 bases). This CDR3 is CASSQDLTGSSGANVLTF. The CDR3 DNA is TGCGCCAGCAGCCAAGATCTTACGGGGAGCTCTGGGGCCAACGTCCTGACTTTC.